What follows is one T cell receptor beta chain and its context. What it binds is not known. The sample belongs to a study of T cell repertoires in cytomegalovirus infection. For the study at large: Both a matching HLA type and CMV infection were indicated by public TCR beta signatures. Study outcomes and limitations: Cumulative public TCR beta family frequency identified carriers of CMV plus the relevant HLA. Ex vivo responses were dominated by HLA-C-restricted CMV-specific TCR beta clonotypes.

From germline, CDR1 is KGHDR and CDR2 SFDVKD. V was pared by 7 bases and J by 5 bases, with 7 bases between. The CDR3 consists of 11 residues. TCRdb recomputed calls from the reads with MiXCR, one row per CDR3 protein. Among about 360,000 distinct CDR3 sequences, roughly 20% were seen once, and the ten largest hold less than 9.5%. The sample was PBMCs. This chain joins TRBV24-1 and TRBJ1-1, with D possibly matching TRBD1 (6 bases). The clonotype was recovered from a human donor in good health (CMV status not recorded). Some clones in this sample may be carry-over from other donors' samples. CDR3: CATSQGTEAFF. CDR3 coding DNA: TGTGCCACCAGCCAGGGGACTGAAGCTTTCTTT.